The 2 T cell receptor beta chains below were found in one sample sequenced in a study of T cells in Graves' hyperthyroidism and ophthalmopathy (dated by TCRdb to the late 2010s). Preparation of the library involved multiplex PCR. For sequencing, an Illumina HiSeq 2000 was employed. The TCR beta CDR3 regions were amplified from RNA transcripts. A first-round RT-PCR of the TCR CDR3 used the HTBI primer set with the Qiagen OneStep RT-PCR kit. TCRdb passed the public sequencing reads through fastp at Q25 and MiXCR, retaining productive beta sequences. Rows are combined by CDR3 protein, so each entry shows the most common genes and DNA. The sample profile shows roughly 300,000 distinct CDR3 sequences; approximately 15% of them were found once. The ten largest clonotypes hold 20% to 25% of the sample. Material: blood. The source of these receptors is a woman aged 25 to 39 with Graves' hyperthyroidism.

This clonotype came up a few times. The chain couples TRBV19 to TRBJ2-3; TRBD2 matches 13 bases. In germline, CDR1 is LNHDA, CDR2 SQIVND (reference sequence). The CDR3 length is 16 residues. The V segment lost 3 bases and the J segment 6 bases; nucleotides outside the gene matches: 6. The CDR3 bases are TGTGCCAGTAGTATCGGACTAGCGGGAGATTCGGATACGCAGTATTTT. Translated, it gives CASSIGLAGDSDTQYF.

The chain's CDR3 is CASTLLGNTGELFF. DNA for the CDR3: TGTGCCAGTACCCTGCTTGGGAACACCGGGGAGCTGTTTTTT. This chain uses TRBV19 with TRBJ2-2, with D unresolved. V gave up 7 bases and J gave up 1 base, with 10 bases separating them. Germline V gene data show CDR1 as LNHDA and CDR2 as SQIVND (reference sequence). This CDR3 is built from 14 residues.